The rows below give T cell receptor beta chains drawn from one sample of a study of T and B cells in COVID-19 patients. From the multiplex PCR reads, TCRdb called clonotypes with MiXCR, one entry per CDR3 protein. The sample carries under 9,500 distinct CDR3 sequences, more than 25% recorded once. Sample: blood. These TCRs come from a human donor who had recovered from COVID-19. Each CDR3 is given with its conserved first and last residue. The D gene is left open where the match is weak. Size tells how often a clone was seen (once, few, many) or the class of an expanded clone, and some rows leave it out.

abundance: NA; v_gene: TRBV29-1; j_gene: TRBJ2-5; d_gene: TRBD1; CDR3nt: TGCAGCGTACGACAGGGACAGCAAGAGACCCAGTACTTC; CDR3aa: CSVRQGQQETQYF
abundance: NA; v_gene: TRBV2; j_gene: TRBJ2-6; d_gene: TRBD1; CDR3nt: TGTGCCAGCAGTGGCCCCCGTCCCGGGACAGGGGAATCTGGGGCCAACGTCCTGACTTTC; CDR3aa: CASSGPRPGTGESGANVLTF
abundance: few; v_gene: TRBV5-3; j_gene: TRBJ1-1; d_gene: TRBD1; CDR3nt: TGTGCCAGAAGCTGGGACAGGGGGGACACTGAAGCTTTCTTT; CDR3aa: CARSWDRGDTEAFF
abundance: NA; v_gene: TRBV11-2; j_gene: TRBJ2-1; d_gene: NA; CDR3nt: TGTGCCAGCAGCCTAGGTCGGCAAAACTTGGGTGAGCAGTTCTTC; CDR3aa: CASSLGRQNLGEQFF
abundance: NA; v_gene: TRBV24-1; j_gene: TRBJ2-5; d_gene: NA; CDR3nt: TGTGCCACCAGTGCCCCCGGGACGCCAAACCAAGAGACCCAGTACTTC; CDR3aa: CATSAPGTPNQETQYF
abundance: many; v_gene: TRBV6-5; j_gene: TRBJ1-1; d_gene: NA; CDR3nt: TGTGCCAGCACCTTACTCGGGGGCACTGAAGCTTTCTTT; CDR3aa: CASTLLGGTEAFF
abundance: few; v_gene: TRBV19; j_gene: TRBJ1-5; d_gene: NA; CDR3nt: TGTGCCAGTAGTGCCTGGGGTCAGCCCCAGCATTTT; CDR3aa: CASSAWGQPQHF
abundance: NA; v_gene: TRBV5-1; j_gene: TRBJ2-5; d_gene: TRBD1; CDR3nt: TGCGCCAGCAGCTTGGGGGACAGGGAAGAGACCCAGTACTTC; CDR3aa: CASSLGDREETQYF
abundance: few; v_gene: TRBV5-1; j_gene: TRBJ1-4; d_gene: NA; CDR3nt: TGCGCCAGCAGCTTCTCCCCTCGGGGGGTGTCTAATGAAAAACTGTTTTTT; CDR3aa: CASSFSPRGVSNEKLFF
abundance: many; v_gene: TRBV6-2/TRBV6-3; j_gene: TRBJ1-6; d_gene: TRBD1; CDR3nt: TGTGCCAGCAGCGCCAATCCCCGGACAGGGCACGGGGGGTATAATTCACCCCTCCACTTT; CDR3aa: CASSANPRTGHGGYNSPLHF
abundance: few; v_gene: TRBV5-5; j_gene: TRBJ1-1; d_gene: NA; CDR3nt: TGTGCCAGCAGCTTGGAGTTAAGGGACACTGAAGCTTTCTTT; CDR3aa: CASSLELRDTEAFF
abundance: few; v_gene: TRBV6-5; j_gene: TRBJ1-1; d_gene: TRBD1; CDR3nt: TGTGCCAGCAGGGGGACAGCGAACACTGAAGCTTTCTTT; CDR3aa: CASRGTANTEAFF
abundance: few; v_gene: TRBV12-3/TRBV12-4; j_gene: TRBJ2-3; d_gene: NA; CDR3nt: TGTGCCAGCTGTTGGTCGGGGAGTAGCACAGATACGCAGTATTTT; CDR3aa: CASCWSGSSTDTQYF
abundance: NA; v_gene: TRBV11-2; j_gene: TRBJ2-2; d_gene: NA; CDR3nt: TGTGCCAGCAGCCTGAAGAGACAGAACACCGGGGAGCTGTTTTTT; CDR3aa: CASSLKRQNTGELFF
abundance: few; v_gene: TRBV6-1; j_gene: TRBJ1-4; d_gene: NA; CDR3nt: TGTGCCAGCAGCACCCGGGACTTGAATGAAAAACTGTTTTTT; CDR3aa: CASSTRDLNEKLFF
abundance: NA; v_gene: TRBV11-1; j_gene: TRBJ2-1; d_gene: NA; CDR3nt: TGTGCCAGCAGCTTACAGGGAACCTACAATGAGCAGTTCTTC; CDR3aa: CASSLQGTYNEQFF
abundance: NA; v_gene: TRBV6-4; j_gene: TRBJ2-1; d_gene: TRBD2; CDR3nt: TGTGCCAGCAGTGATATTGGTACTAGCGGGGGGCCGGTCCGTAAATTCTTC; CDR3aa: CASSDIGTSGGPVRKFF
abundance: medium-sized; v_gene: TRBV15; j_gene: TRBJ1-3; d_gene: TRBD1; CDR3nt: TGTGCCACCAGCAGAAACTTCGCGGACAGGGGTGACACCATATATTTT; CDR3aa: CATSRNFADRGDTIYF
abundance: NA; v_gene: TRBV24-1; j_gene: TRBJ2-2; d_gene: NA; CDR3nt: TGTGCCACCAGTGGGGAGGGGGCCACCGGGGAGCTGTTTTTT; CDR3aa: CATSGEGATGELFF
abundance: few; v_gene: TRBV6-1; j_gene: TRBJ2-5; d_gene: TRBD2; CDR3nt: TGTGCCAGCAGTGAACTAGCGGGGGGGCAAGAGACCCAGTACTTC; CDR3aa: CASSELAGGQETQYF
abundance: NA; v_gene: TRBV7-9; j_gene: TRBJ2-7; d_gene: NA; CDR3nt: TGTGCCAGAAGCTTGTACTCCGAGCAGTACTTC; CDR3aa: CARSLYSEQYF
abundance: few; v_gene: TRBV27; j_gene: TRBJ1-1; d_gene: TRBD1; CDR3nt: TGTGCCAGCAGTTCCCCTCCCGACAGGGGGTCTGAAGCTTTCTTT; CDR3aa: CASSSPPDRGSEAFF
abundance: many; v_gene: TRBV10-3; j_gene: TRBJ2-6; d_gene: NA; CDR3nt: TGTGCCATCAGTGTGGACCTCTCTGGGGCCAACGTCCTGACTTTC; CDR3aa: CAISVDLSGANVLTF
abundance: medium-sized; v_gene: TRBV5-6; j_gene: TRBJ2-3; d_gene: NA; CDR3nt: TGTGCCAGCTATAGTGGGGGTTCAGATACGCAGTATTTT; CDR3aa: CASYSGGSDTQYF
abundance: many; v_gene: TRBV12-3/TRBV12-4; j_gene: TRBJ2-2; d_gene: NA; CDR3nt: TGTGCCAGCAGTTTAGTATCGGGGGTGGACCGGGAGCTGTTTTTT; CDR3aa: CASSLVSGVDRELFF
abundance: many; v_gene: TRBV5-1; j_gene: TRBJ2-1; d_gene: NA; CDR3nt: TGCGCCAGCAGCTTGGGCAATGAGCAGTTCTTC; CDR3aa: CASSLGNEQFF
abundance: medium-sized; v_gene: TRBV18; j_gene: TRBJ2-7; d_gene: NA; CDR3nt: TGTGCCAGCTCAAGGGACACGAGCTACGAGCAGTACTTC; CDR3aa: CASSRDTSYEQYF
abundance: medium-sized; v_gene: TRBV5-4; j_gene: TRBJ2-3; d_gene: TRBD2; CDR3nt: TGTGCCAGCAGCCAGGCGACTAGCGGGGGGAGAGATACGCAGTATTTT; CDR3aa: CASSQATSGGRDTQYF
abundance: medium-sized; v_gene: TRBV6-5; j_gene: TRBJ2-5; d_gene: NA; CDR3nt: TGTGCCAGCAAATCAACTGCGGAGACCCAGTACTTC; CDR3aa: CASKSTAETQYF
abundance: medium-sized; v_gene: TRBV6-5; j_gene: TRBJ1-2; d_gene: NA; CDR3nt: TGTGCCAGCGCCTCAGGCTATGGCTACACCTTC; CDR3aa: CASASGYGYTF
abundance: few; v_gene: TRBV6-2/TRBV6-3; j_gene: TRBJ2-7; d_gene: NA; CDR3nt: TGTGCCAGCAGTTGGAGGCGAGGGGAGCAGTACTTC; CDR3aa: CASSWRRGEQYF
abundance: NA; v_gene: TRBV5-1; j_gene: TRBJ2-4; d_gene: TRBD1; CDR3nt: TGCGCCAGCAGCCCGGGACAGGGGGGCGCCAAAAACATTCAGTACTTC; CDR3aa: CASSPGQGGAKNIQYF
abundance: NA; v_gene: TRBV29-1; j_gene: TRBJ2-6; d_gene: TRBD2; CDR3nt: TGCAGCGGGACTAGCGGGGGGGCCAACGTCCTGACTTTC; CDR3aa: CSGTSGGANVLTF
abundance: medium-sized; v_gene: TRBV19; j_gene: TRBJ1-1; d_gene: NA; CDR3nt: TGTGCCAGTAGCACCGCACGGGGCACTGAAGCTTTCTTT; CDR3aa: CASSTARGTEAFF
abundance: medium-sized; v_gene: TRBV18; j_gene: TRBJ2-3; d_gene: NA; CDR3nt: TGTGCCAGCTCACGCGGCGAGGGGCTCACAGATACGCAGTATTTT; CDR3aa: CASSRGEGLTDTQYF
abundance: few; v_gene: TRBV6-5; j_gene: TRBJ2-4; d_gene: TRBD1; CDR3nt: TGTGCCAGCAGTGAGACAGGGGCGGCAAACATTCAGTACTTC; CDR3aa: CASSETGAANIQYF
abundance: NA; v_gene: TRBV6-1; j_gene: TRBJ2-3; d_gene: TRBD2; CDR3nt: TGTGCCAGCAAAGGATGGAGCGGGGGGGCCTTTCCGTTCTACACAGATACGCAGTATTTT; CDR3aa: CASKGWSGGAFPFYTDTQYF
abundance: few; v_gene: TRBV13; j_gene: TRBJ1-1; d_gene: TRBD1; CDR3nt: TGTGCCAGCAGCTATACAGGGGGTGGTTGGACTGAAGCTTTCTTT; CDR3aa: CASSYTGGGWTEAFF
abundance: NA; v_gene: TRBV4-2; j_gene: TRBJ1-2; d_gene: NA; CDR3nt: TGTGCCAGCAGCCAGTTGGGGCAGGGGCCGGGCGGCTACACCTTC; CDR3aa: CASSQLGQGPGGYTF
abundance: NA; v_gene: TRBV5-6; j_gene: TRBJ1-6; d_gene: TRBD1; CDR3nt: TGTGCCAGCAGCTTAGTACAGGGGACCTATAATTCACCCCTCCACTTT; CDR3aa: CASSLVQGTYNSPLHF
abundance: medium-sized; v_gene: TRBV30; j_gene: TRBJ2-2; d_gene: NA; CDR3nt: TGTGCCTGGGTTCCGGGGCTAGGGAAAGCCGGGGAGCTGTTTTTT; CDR3aa: CAWVPGLGKAGELFF
abundance: NA; v_gene: TRBV4-2; j_gene: TRBJ2-3; d_gene: TRBD2; CDR3nt: TGTGCCAGCAGCCAAGCAGACGGGGGGGGCACAGATACGCAGTATTTT; CDR3aa: CASSQADGGGTDTQYF
abundance: few; v_gene: TRBV5-1; j_gene: TRBJ1-1; d_gene: NA; CDR3nt: TGCGCCAGCAGCTTGGAGGAGGGAACTGAAGCTTTCTTT; CDR3aa: CASSLEEGTEAFF
abundance: medium-sized; v_gene: TRBV6-5; j_gene: TRBJ1-1; d_gene: NA; CDR3nt: TGTGCCAGCAGTTACGTAGGGGAGGGCACTGAAGCTTTCTTT; CDR3aa: CASSYVGEGTEAFF
abundance: NA; v_gene: TRBV4-3; j_gene: TRBJ2-1; d_gene: NA; CDR3nt: TGTGCCAGCAGCCAAGAACCTGGCAGCGAGCAGTTCTTC; CDR3aa: CASSQEPGSEQFF